This TCR beta chain stems from a study of blood T cell repertoires in COVID-19. On the study more broadly: Spain, Italy and the United States supplied samples that represented acute and convalescent COVID-19.

Study processing details: It was from reference gene primer amplification that nucleated cell counts were estimated. Measured with immunoSEQ multiplex PCR; TCRdb has only the in-frame clones, and not every one. V and J calls and clone size come straight from that table; D and trimming were deduced from the DNA. The repertoire includes some 260,000 clones, 87% of them detected once, and about 6% sits in the top ten. CDR1 is MNHEY and CDR2 is SVGAGI in the germline V gene. V lost 10 bases and J 7 bases, leaving 11 bases between the germline ends. The CDR3 loop spans 11 amino acids. The TCR comes from a woman aged 30 to 39 with acute COVID-19. The gene calls are TRBV6-5 and TRBJ2-1, with a tentative D call TRBD1 (6 bases). Sequenced: PBMCs or T cells enriched from blood (not recorded which). CDR3 protein: CATGTQNEQFF. CDR3 DNA: TGTGCCACCGGGACACAGAATGAGCAGTTCTTC.